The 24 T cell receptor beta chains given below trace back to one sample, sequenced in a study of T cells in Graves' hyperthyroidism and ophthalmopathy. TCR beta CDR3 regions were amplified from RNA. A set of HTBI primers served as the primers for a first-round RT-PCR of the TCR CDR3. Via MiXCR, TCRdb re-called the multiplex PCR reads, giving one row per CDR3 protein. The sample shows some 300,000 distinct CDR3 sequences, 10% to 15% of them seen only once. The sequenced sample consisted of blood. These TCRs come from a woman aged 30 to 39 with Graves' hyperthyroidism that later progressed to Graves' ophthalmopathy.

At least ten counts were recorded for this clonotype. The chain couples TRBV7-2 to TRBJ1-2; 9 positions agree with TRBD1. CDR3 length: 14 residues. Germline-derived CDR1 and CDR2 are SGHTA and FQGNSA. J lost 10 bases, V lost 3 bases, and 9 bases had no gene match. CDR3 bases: TGTGCCAGCAGCTTCACCGGGACAGGGACAGACTACACCTTC. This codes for CASSFTGTGTDYTF.

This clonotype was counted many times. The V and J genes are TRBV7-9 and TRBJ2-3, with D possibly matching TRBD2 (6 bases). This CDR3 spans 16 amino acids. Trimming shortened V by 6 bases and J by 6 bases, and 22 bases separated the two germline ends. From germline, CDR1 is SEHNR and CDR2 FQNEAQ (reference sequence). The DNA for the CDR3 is TGTGCCAGCAGTGTCCTTACTAGCTTGCTGGGGGATACGCAGTATTTT. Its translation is CASSVLTSLLGDTQYF.

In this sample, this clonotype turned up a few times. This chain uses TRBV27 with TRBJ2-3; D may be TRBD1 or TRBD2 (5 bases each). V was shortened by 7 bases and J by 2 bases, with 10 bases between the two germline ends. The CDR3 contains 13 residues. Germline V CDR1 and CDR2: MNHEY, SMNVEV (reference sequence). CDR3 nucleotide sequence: TGTGCCAGCACCGGGGCCTCCACAGATACGCAGTATTTT. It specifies CASTGASTDTQYF.

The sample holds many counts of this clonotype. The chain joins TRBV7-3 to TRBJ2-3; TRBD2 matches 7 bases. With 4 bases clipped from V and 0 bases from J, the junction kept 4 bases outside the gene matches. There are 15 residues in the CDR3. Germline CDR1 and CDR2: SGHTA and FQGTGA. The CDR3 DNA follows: TGTGCCAGCAGCTCACTAGCGCAGAGCACAGATACGCAGTATTTT. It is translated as CASSSLAQSTDTQYF.

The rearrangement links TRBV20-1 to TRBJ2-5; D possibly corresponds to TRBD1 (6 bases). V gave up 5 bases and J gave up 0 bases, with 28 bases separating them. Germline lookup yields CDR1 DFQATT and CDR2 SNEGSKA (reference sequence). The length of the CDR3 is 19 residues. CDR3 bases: TGCAGTGCTTCAAGCTCGGTGGGACGGGACACCTACAACCAAGAGACCCAGTACTTC. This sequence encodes CSASSSVGRDTYNQETQYF.

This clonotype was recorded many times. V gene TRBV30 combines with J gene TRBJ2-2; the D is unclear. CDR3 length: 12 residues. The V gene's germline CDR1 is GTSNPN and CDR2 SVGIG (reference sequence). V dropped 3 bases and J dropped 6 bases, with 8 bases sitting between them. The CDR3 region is CAWSAVPGELFF. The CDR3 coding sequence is TGTGCCTGGAGCGCCGTGCCCGGGGAGCTGTTTTTT.

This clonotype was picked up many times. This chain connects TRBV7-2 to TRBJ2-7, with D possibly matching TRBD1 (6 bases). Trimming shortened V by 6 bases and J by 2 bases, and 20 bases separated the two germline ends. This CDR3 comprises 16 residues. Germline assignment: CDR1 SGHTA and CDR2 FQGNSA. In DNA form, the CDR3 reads TGTGCCAGCAGTCGGGACATCTACCTAGCTCCCTACGAGCAGTACTTC. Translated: CASSRDIYLAPYEQYF.

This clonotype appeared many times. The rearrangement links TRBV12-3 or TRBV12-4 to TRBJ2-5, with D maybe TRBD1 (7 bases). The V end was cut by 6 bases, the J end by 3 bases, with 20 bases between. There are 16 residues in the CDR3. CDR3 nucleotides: TGTGCCAGCAGCTTCGGTGAAGGGGGCGGGAAAGAGACCCAGTACTTC. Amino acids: CASSFGEGGGKETQYF.

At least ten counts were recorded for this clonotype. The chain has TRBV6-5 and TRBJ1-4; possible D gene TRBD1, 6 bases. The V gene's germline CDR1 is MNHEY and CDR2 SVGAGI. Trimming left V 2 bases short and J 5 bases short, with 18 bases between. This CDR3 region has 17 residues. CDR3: CASSYTEAGQPNEKLFF. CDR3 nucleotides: TGTGCCAGCAGTTACACTGAGGCTGGACAGCCCAATGAAAAACTGTTTTTT.

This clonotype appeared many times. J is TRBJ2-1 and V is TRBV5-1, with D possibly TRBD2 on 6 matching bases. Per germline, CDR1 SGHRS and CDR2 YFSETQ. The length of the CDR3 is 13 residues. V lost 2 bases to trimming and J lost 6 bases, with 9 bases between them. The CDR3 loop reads CASSFPGGNEQFF. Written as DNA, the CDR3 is TGCGCCAGCAGCTTCCCCGGGGGCAATGAGCAGTTCTTC. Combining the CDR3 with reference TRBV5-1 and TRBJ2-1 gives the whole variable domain KAGVTQTPRYLIKTRGQQVTLSCSPISGHRSVSWYQQTPGQGLQFLFEYFSETQRNKGNFPGRFSGRQFSNSRSEMNVSTLELGDSALYLCASSFPGGNEQFFGPGTRLTVL.

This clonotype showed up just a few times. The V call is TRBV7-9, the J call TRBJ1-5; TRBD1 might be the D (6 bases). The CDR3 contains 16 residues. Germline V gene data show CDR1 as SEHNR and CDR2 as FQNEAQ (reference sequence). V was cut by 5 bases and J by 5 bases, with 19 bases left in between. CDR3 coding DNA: TGTGCCAGCAGCCCGGCGGGGGCCTCATTTTATCAGCCCCAGCATTTT. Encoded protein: CASSPAGASFYQPQHF.

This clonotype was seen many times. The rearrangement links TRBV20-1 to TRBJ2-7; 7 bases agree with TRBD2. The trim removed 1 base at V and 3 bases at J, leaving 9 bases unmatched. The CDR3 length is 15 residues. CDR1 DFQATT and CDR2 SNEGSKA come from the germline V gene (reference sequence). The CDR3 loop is CSARGVGDYLYEQYF. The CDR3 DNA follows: TGCAGTGCTAGAGGTGTTGGGGACTACCTCTACGAGCAGTACTTC.

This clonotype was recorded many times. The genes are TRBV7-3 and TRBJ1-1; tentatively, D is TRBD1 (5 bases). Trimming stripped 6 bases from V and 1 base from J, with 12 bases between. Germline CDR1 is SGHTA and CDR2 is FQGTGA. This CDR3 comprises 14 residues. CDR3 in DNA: TGTGCCAGCAGTATTGGGACTTCGAACACTGAAGCTTTCTTT. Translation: CASSIGTSNTEAFF.

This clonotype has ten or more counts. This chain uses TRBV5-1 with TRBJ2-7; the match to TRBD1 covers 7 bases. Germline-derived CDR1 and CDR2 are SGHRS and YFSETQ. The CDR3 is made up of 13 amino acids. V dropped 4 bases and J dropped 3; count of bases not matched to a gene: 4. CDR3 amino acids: CASSTDRVYEQYF. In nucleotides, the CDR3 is TGCGCCAGCAGCACCGACAGGGTCTACGAGCAGTACTTC.

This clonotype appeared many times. For the CDR3, the DNA is TGTGCCAGCAGCTTAATTCCGGGACAGCAAAACACTGAAGCTTTCTTT. Its protein is CASSLIPGQQNTEAFF. V and J are TRBV11-2 and TRBJ1-1; 7 bases are shared with TRBD1. V was pared by 2 bases and J by 2 bases, with 8 bases of the junction left unmatched. CDR3 length equals 16 residues. CDR1 is SGHAT and CDR2 is FQNNGV in the germline V gene. Variable domain in full (rest from reference TRBV11-2 and TRBJ1-1): EAGVAQSPRYKIIEKRQSVAFWCNPISGHATLYWYQQILGQGPKLLIQFQNNGVVDDSQLPKDRFSAERLKGVDSTLKIQPAKLEDSAVYLCASSLIPGQQNTEAFFGQGTRLTVV.

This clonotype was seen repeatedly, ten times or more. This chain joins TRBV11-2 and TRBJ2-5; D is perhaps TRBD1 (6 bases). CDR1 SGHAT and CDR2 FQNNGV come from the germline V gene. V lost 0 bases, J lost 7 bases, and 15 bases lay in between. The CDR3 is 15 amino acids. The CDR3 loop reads CASSLDGPRGGTQYF. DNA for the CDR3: TGTGCCAGCAGCTTAGATGGCCCAAGAGGGGGGACCCAGTACTTC.

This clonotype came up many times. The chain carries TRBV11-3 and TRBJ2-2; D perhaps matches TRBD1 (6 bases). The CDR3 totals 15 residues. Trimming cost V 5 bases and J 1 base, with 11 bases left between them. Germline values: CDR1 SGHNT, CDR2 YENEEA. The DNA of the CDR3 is TGTGCCAGCAGCCCTAGGGGGATGAACACCGGGGAGCTGTTTTTT. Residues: CASSPRGMNTGELFF.

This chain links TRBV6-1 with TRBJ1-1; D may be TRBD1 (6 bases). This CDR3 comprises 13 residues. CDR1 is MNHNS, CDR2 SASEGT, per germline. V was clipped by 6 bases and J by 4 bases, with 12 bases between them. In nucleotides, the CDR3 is TGTGCCAGCAGCCCAAGGGGGGTCACTGAAGCTTTCTTT. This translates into CASSPRGVTEAFF.

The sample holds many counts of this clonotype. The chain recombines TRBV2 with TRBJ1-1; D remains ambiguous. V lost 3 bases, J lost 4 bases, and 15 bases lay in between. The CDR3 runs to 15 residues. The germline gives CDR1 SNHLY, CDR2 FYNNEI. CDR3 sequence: CASSDGTVVTTEAFF. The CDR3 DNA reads TGTGCCAGCAGTGACGGAACCGTAGTGACCACTGAAGCTTTCTTT.

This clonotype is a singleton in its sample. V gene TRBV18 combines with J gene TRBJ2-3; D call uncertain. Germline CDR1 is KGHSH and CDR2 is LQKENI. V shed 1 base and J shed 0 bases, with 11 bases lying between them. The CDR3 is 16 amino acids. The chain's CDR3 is CASSPRMQSSTDTQYF. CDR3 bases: TGTGCCAGCTCACCACGTATGCAGTCCAGCACAGATACGCAGTATTTT.

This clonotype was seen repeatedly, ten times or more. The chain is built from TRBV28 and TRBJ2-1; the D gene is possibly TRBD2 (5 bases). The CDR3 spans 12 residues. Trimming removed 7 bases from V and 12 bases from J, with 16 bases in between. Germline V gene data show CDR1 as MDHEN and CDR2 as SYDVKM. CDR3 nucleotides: TGTGCCAGCAAGCAACAAAGAGAGGGGCAGTTCTTC. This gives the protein CASKQQREGQFF.

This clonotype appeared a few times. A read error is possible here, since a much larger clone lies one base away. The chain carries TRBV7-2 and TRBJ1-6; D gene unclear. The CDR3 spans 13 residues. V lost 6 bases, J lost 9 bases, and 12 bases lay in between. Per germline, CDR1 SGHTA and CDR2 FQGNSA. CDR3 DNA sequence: TGTGCCAGCAGGGAGATGGGAGTTTCACCCCTCCACTTT. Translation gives CASREMGVSPLHF.

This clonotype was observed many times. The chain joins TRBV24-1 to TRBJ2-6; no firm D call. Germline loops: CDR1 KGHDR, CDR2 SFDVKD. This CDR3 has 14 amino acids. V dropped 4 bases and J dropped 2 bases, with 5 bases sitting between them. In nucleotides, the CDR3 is TGTGCCACCAGTGAGGGCGCTGGGGCCAACGTCCTGACTTTC. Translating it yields CATSEGAGANVLTF.

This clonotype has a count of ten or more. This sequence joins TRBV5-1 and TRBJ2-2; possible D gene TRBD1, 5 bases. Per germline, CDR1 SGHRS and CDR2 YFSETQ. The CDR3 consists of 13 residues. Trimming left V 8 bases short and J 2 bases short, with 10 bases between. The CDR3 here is CASQQGNTGELFF. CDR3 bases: TGCGCCAGTCAGCAGGGCAACACCGGGGAGCTGTTTTTT.